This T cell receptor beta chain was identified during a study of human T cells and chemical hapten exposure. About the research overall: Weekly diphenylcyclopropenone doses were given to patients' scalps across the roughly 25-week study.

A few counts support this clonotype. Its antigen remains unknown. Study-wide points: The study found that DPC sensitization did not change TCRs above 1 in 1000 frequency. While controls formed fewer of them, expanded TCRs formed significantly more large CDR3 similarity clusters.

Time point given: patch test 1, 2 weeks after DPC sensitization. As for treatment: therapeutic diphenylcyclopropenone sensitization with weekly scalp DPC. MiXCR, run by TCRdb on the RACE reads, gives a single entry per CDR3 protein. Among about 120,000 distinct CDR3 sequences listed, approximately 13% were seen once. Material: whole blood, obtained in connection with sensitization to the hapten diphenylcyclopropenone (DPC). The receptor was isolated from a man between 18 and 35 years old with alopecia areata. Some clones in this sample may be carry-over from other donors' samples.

CDR3: CASSPRRGAPSYEQYF. As DNA, the CDR3 is TGTGCCAGCAGCCCCCGAAGAGGAGCCCCAAGCTACGAGCAGTACTTC. The V call is TRBV7-3, the J call TRBJ2-7; the D is unclear. CDR1 is SGHTA and CDR2 is FQGTGA in the germline V gene. V was cut by 5 bases and J by 3 bases, with 20 bases left in between. The CDR3 is 16 amino acids. The complete variable domain, with remaining parts taken from reference TRBV7-3 and TRBJ2-7, reads GAGVSQTPSNKVTEKGKYVELRCDPISGHTALYWYRQSLGQGPEFLIYFQGTGAADDSGLPNDRFFAVRPEGSVSTLKIQRTERGDSAVYLCASSPRRGAPSYEQYFGPGTRLTVT.